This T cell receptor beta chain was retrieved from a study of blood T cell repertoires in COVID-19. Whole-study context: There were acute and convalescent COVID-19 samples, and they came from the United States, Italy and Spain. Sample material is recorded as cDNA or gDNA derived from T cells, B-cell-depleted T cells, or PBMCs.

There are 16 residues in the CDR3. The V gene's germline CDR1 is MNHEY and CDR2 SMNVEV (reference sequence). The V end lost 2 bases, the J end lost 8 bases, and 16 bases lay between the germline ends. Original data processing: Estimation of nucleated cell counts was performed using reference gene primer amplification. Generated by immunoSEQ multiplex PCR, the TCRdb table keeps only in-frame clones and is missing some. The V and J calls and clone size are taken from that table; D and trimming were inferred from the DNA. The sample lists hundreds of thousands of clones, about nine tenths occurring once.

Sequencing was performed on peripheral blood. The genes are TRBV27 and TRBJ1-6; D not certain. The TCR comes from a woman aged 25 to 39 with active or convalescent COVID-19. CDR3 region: CASSLRPGGGDSPLHF. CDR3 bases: TGTGCCAGCAGTTTACGTCCAGGAGGCGGGGATTCACCCCTCCACTTT.